This is a list of T cell receptor beta chains from one sample in a study of T-cell memory formation after mild COVID-19. TCRdb analysed the 5' RACE reads with MiXCR anew, one entry per CDR3 protein. The sample lists a few hundred thousand distinct CDR3 sequences; roughly 21% were seen once. Sequences were obtained from PBMCs or a T cell subset sorted from them (not recorded which). The receptor set was obtained from a man aged 18 to 30 who had mild COVID-19 (a few samples of this study predate the infection). Cell type and time point are not known. Both conserved end residues are part of each CDR3. A D gene is named only where the DNA matches it firmly. For some rows the clone size is stated as once, few or many, or as a class when expanded; others skip it.

TRBV15	TRBJ1-5	NA	NA	CATSSDPLSNQPQHF	TGTGCCACCAGCAGTGACCCTTTGAGCAATCAGCCCCAGCATTTT
TRBV7-2	TRBJ1-4	NA	NA	CASSPQQGVGGNEKLFF	TGTGCCAGCAGCCCACAACAGGGAGTAGGGGGAAATGAAAAACTGTTTTTT
TRBV28	TRBJ1-3	TRBD1	NA	CASSAGGAEGNTIYF	TGTGCCAGCAGCGCAGGGGGCGCAGAAGGAAACACCATATATTTT
TRBV24-1	TRBJ2-2	TRBD1	NA	CATSDHMGQGGTGELFF	TGTGCCACCAGTGATCACATGGGACAGGGAGGCACCGGGGAGCTGTTTTTT
TRBV28	TRBJ2-3	NA	few	CASTRYADTQYF	TGTGCCAGTACTAGGTACGCAGATACGCAGTATTTT
TRBV18	TRBJ2-7	NA	few	CASSPPLGYEQYF	TGTGCCAGCTCACCACCGTTGGGCTACGAGCAGTACTTC
TRBV20-1	TRBJ2-3	TRBD1	NA	CSTTGGAGTDTQYF	TGCAGTACAACAGGGGGCGCAGGTACAGATACGCAGTATTTT
TRBV20-1	TRBJ2-2	TRBD2	few	CSARPAGGPAGELFF	TGCAGTGCTAGACCAGCGGGGGGGCCGGCCGGGGAGCTGTTTTTT
TRBV5-1	TRBJ1-1	NA	many	CASSLVRGADTEAFF	TGCGCCAGCAGCTTGGTTCGGGGGGCGGACACTGAAGCTTTCTTT
TRBV20-1	TRBJ1-3	NA	few	CSARQGLAGNTIYF	TGCAGTGCTAGACAGGGCCTAGCTGGAAACACCATATATTTT
TRBV12-3/TRBV12-4	TRBJ2-5	NA	once	CASSLLGGRETQYF	TGTGCCAGCAGTTTATTGGGGGGACGGGAGACCCAGTACTTC
TRBV6-5	TRBJ1-5	TRBD1	NA	CASSFHGQGTNQPQHF	TGTGCCAGCAGTTTCCACGGACAGGGCACCAATCAGCCCCAGCATTTT
TRBV18	TRBJ2-3	NA	few	CASSPGEGGTDTQYF	TGTGCCAGCTCACCCGGAGAGGGAGGCACAGATACGCAGTATTTT
TRBV9	TRBJ2-3	NA	NA	CASSVGYGGGTDTQYF	TGTGCCAGCAGCGTAGGATACGGGGGCGGCACAGATACGCAGTATTTT
TRBV7-2	TRBJ2-4	NA	many	CASSPSPDRWGLTKNIQYF	TGTGCCAGCAGCCCCAGCCCAGACAGGTGGGGGCTAACCAAAAACATTCAGTACTTC
TRBV7-9	TRBJ1-2	NA	NA	CASSFLSYGYTF	TGTGCCAGCAGCTTCCTCTCCTATGGCTACACCTTC
TRBV12-3/TRBV12-4	TRBJ1-3	NA	few	CASSRQPSSGNTIYF	TGTGCCAGCAGTAGACAGCCGAGCTCTGGAAACACCATATATTTT
TRBV7-9	TRBJ1-1	NA	many	CASSSGTENTEAFF	TGTGCCAGCAGCTCCGGGACGGAGAACACTGAAGCTTTCTTT
TRBV7-2	TRBJ1-6	NA	NA	CASSPTPGGSYNSPLHF	TGTGCCAGCAGCCCTACCCCGGGGGGTTCCTATAATTCACCCCTCCACTTT
TRBV9	TRBJ2-1	NA	many	CASSVDYNEQFF	TGTGCCAGCAGCGTAGATTACAATGAGCAGTTCTTC
TRBV6-6	TRBJ2-7	NA	few	CASSYARYEQYF	TGTGCCAGCAGTTATGCCCGCTACGAGCAGTACTTC
TRBV7-9	TRBJ1-2	NA	few	CASSSYGPYGYTF	TGTGCCAGCAGCTCCTACGGCCCCTATGGCTACACCTTC
TRBV5-6	TRBJ1-2	NA	few	CASSSRGSIYGYTF	TGTGCCAGCAGCTCCCGCGGATCGATCTATGGCTACACCTTC
TRBV4-2	TRBJ1-1	NA	NA	CASSQGFGASEAFF	TGTGCCAGCAGCCAAGGTTTCGGTGCGTCTGAAGCTTTCTTT
TRBV6-5	TRBJ2-1	TRBD1	NA	CASSTSLTGVREQFF	TGTGCCAGCAGTACCTCCTTAACAGGGGTCCGTGAGCAGTTCTTC
TRBV5-1	TRBJ2-4	NA	NA	CASSLGGLGLAKNIQYF	TGCGCCAGCAGCTTGGGTGGCCTCGGCCTAGCCAAAAACATTCAGTACTTC
TRBV7-2	TRBJ2-5	NA	NA	CASSLLTETQYF	TGTGCCAGCAGCTTGCTAACAGAGACCCAGTACTTC
TRBV28	TRBJ2-5	TRBD2	few	CASSPVGGVSQYF	TGTGCCAGCAGCCCTGTGGGAGGGGTGTCCCAGTACTTC
TRBV6-2/TRBV6-3	TRBJ2-1	NA	NA	CASSTVGNEQFF	TGTGCCAGCAGTACGGTCGGCAATGAGCAGTTCTTC
TRBV3-1	TRBJ1-5	NA	few	CASSQVAGFNQPQHF	TGTGCCAGCAGCCAAGTAGCAGGGTTCAATCAGCCCCAGCATTTT
TRBV6-5	TRBJ1-6	NA	few	CASSYSSGEYYNSPLHF	TGTGCCAGCAGTTACTCATCAGGAGAATACTATAATTCACCCCTCCACTTT
TRBV29-1	TRBJ2-5	NA	few	CSVRGSEWYQETQYF	TGCAGCGTTCGGGGTAGCGAATGGTACCAAGAGACCCAGTACTTC
TRBV18	TRBJ1-1	NA	few	CASSQTRGDGTEAFF	TGTGCCAGCTCCCAAACCCGCGGCGACGGCACTGAAGCTTTCTTT
TRBV28	TRBJ2-2	NA	NA	CASSFNTGNTGELFF	TGTGCCAGCAGTTTTAACACGGGGAACACCGGGGAGCTGTTTTTT
TRBV5-1	TRBJ2-2	TRBD2	many	CASSRPRVGTSLTGELFF	TGCGCCAGCAGCCGGCCGAGAGTCGGGACTAGCCTTACCGGGGAGCTGTTTTTT
TRBV21-1	TRBJ2-3	NA	NA	CASSNRDSEHTDTQYF	TGTGCCAGCAGCAACCGGGACTCGGAGCACACAGATACGCAGTATTTT
TRBV19	TRBJ2-1	TRBD1	few	CASSPGQGGPFVYNEQFF	TGTGCCAGTAGTCCGGGACAGGGGGGCCCCTTTGTCTACAATGAGCAGTTCTTC
TRBV11-2	TRBJ1-2	NA	NA	CASSLSQGNGYTF	TGTGCCAGCAGCCTTTCTCAGGGGAATGGCTACACCTTC